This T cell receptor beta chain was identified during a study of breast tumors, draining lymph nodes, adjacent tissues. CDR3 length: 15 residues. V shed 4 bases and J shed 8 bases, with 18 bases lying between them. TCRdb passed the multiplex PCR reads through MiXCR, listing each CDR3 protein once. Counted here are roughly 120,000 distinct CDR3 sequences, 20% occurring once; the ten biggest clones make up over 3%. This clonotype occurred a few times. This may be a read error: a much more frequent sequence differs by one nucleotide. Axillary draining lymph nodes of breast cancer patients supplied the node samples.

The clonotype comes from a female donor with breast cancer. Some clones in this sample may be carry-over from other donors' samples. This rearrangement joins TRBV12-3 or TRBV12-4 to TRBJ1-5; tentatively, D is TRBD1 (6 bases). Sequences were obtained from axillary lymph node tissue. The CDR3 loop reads CASSSLGGGREPQHF. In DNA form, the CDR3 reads TGTGCCAGCAGTTCTCTTGGGGGGGGCAGGGAGCCCCAGCATTTT.